This record concerns one T cell receptor (beta chain) sequence. This CDR3 spans 13 amino acids. CDR1 is SGHDN and CDR2 is FVKESK in the germline V gene. Trimming pared 0 bases from V and 5 bases from J, leaving 7 bases between. Method: immunoSEQ multiplex PCR; TCRdb's copy keeps in-frame clones and lacks some. Of roughly 200,000 clones listed, around 76% are singletons. The Seattle site enrolled patients during active infection and followed them longitudinally. This sample is part of a study of blood T cell repertoires in COVID-19. The source is a woman aged 55 to 70 with COVID-19, enrolled during active disease. What was sequenced was peripheral blood. The rearrangement uses TRBV14 and TRBJ1-1; the D is unclear. In DNA, the CDR3 is TGTGCCAGCAGCCAAGATCCGGGGACTGAAGCTTTCTTT. It codes for CASSQDPGTEAFF. Together with reference TRBV14 and TRBJ1-1, the CDR3 gives the full variable domain: EAGVTQFPSHSVIEKGQTVTLRCDPISGHDNLYWYRRVMGKEIKFLLHFVKESKQDESGMPNNRFLAERTGGTYSTLKVQPAELEDSGVYFCASSQDPGTEAFFGQGTRLTVV.